This T cell receptor beta chain originates from a study of immune cell composition in non-small cell lung cancer. General study results and limits: Tumour-reactive clones were not shown to match dominant in vivo tumour clones.

The repertoire was sequenced with immunoSEQ multiplex PCR; TCRdb's copy has only in-frame clones and lacks some. The data show 14,000 or so clones, over 70% seen once. Worth noting for this clone: Its target is unknown.

Trimming cost V 6 bases and J 5 bases, with 16 bases left between them. The germline V gene encodes CDR1 MGHRA and CDR2 YSYEKL. The CDR3 extends over 14 amino acids. The gene calls are TRBV4-1 and TRBJ2-5, with a tentative D call TRBD2 (7 bases). The sequenced sample was lung tumor tissue. The TCR comes from a human donor with non-small cell lung cancer. CDR3 in amino acids: CASSRGEGGETQYF. For the CDR3, the DNA is TGCGCCAGCAGTAGGGGCGAGGGGGGGGAGACCCAGTACTTC.